These 8 T cell receptor beta chains share one sample of origin, sequenced in a study of cytomegalovirus exposure and HLA in healthy donors. Primers included in the PCR were 60 Vbeta and 13 Jbeta primers. The method was immunoSEQ multiplex PCR; TCRdb's version includes in-frame clones alone and lacks a portion of them. The sample carries tens of thousands of clones, roughly 61% recorded once. Sequenced sample: PBMCs. Receptors originate from a woman aged 40-49 years in good health and CMV-seropositive.

The chain recombines TRBV14 with TRBJ2-1; maybe TRBD2 (6 bases). V lost 1 base, J lost 10 bases, and 11 bases lay in between. CDR3 length: 13 residues. Germline V gives CDR1 SGHDN, CDR2 FVKESK. CDR3 protein: CASSQVPAGEQFF. The CDR3 bases are TGTGCCAGCAGCCAAGTCCCCGCGGGAGAGCAGTTCTTC.

Notes on this clone: The junction and the germline gene differ at one end; a read error may be behind it. V usage is TRBV25-1 and J usage is TRBJ1-1; TRBD1 matches at 9 bases. Germline V lookup: CDR1 MGHDK, CDR2 SYGVNS. This CDR3 has 14 amino acids. The DNA of the CDR3 is TGTGCCAGCAGTGACCCCCGGGGACAGGGACCCGGGGTCTTT. It yields the protein CASSDPRGQGPGVF.

The chain links TRBV7-8 to TRBJ2-2, with 7 bases fitting TRBD2. Unmatched junction bases numbered 3, after V lost 6 bases and J lost 2 bases. CDR1 is SGHVS, CDR2 FQNEAQ, per germline. The CDR3 is 14 amino acids. CDR3 coding DNA: TGTGCCAGCAGGGAGCGGGGTAACACCGGGGAGCTGTTTTTT. Translation: CASRERGNTGELFF.

This clone has only one observation. The chain employs TRBV4-3 and TRBJ1-2; D possibly corresponds to TRBD1 (6 bases). This CDR3 region has 20 residues. Germline V gene sequence: CDR1 LGHNA, CDR2 YSLEER. V was pared by 0 bases and J by 6 bases, with 29 bases between. CDR3 sequence reads: CASSQEPDRFPLLIRHGYTF. Written as DNA, the CDR3 is TGCGCCAGCAGCCAAGAACCTGACAGGTTCCCCCTCCTGATACGCCATGGCTACACCTTC.

The rearrangement links TRBV28 to TRBJ1-2, with 7 bases lining up with TRBD1. Losses at the gene ends were 5 bases for V and 8 bases for J; bases not matched to a gene: 8. The length of the CDR3 is 13 residues. Per germline, CDR1 MDHEN and CDR2 SYDVKM. The CDR3 here is CASSGGGAGGYTF. As DNA, the CDR3 is TGTGCCAGCAGTGGAGGGGGCGCGGGGGGCTACACCTTC.

The rearrangement joins TRBV28 to TRBJ1-4, with a possible D match to TRBD1 (5 bases). CDR3 size: 14 residues. In germline, CDR1 is MDHEN, CDR2 SYDVKM. Trimming shortened V by 2 bases and J by 3 bases, and 7 bases separated the two germline ends. Here the CDR3 DNA reads TGTGCCAGCAGTTTAGGCAGGGCTAATGAAAAACTGTTTTTT. Translation: CASSLGRANEKLFF.

J is TRBJ2-7 and V is TRBV7-7; the D gene is possibly TRBD1 (6 bases). The CDR3 sequence is 14 residues long. Germline V gene data show CDR1 as SSHAT and CDR2 as FNYEAQ (reference sequence). Trimming took off 5 bases at V and 0 bases at J, with 11 bases between the two ends. The chain's CDR3 is CASSMSGDSYEQYF. The CDR3 nucleotides are TGTGCCAGCAGCATGTCAGGGGACTCCTACGAGCAGTACTTC.

The chain is built from TRBV30 and TRBJ1-6; D may be TRBD1 (6 bases). V was clipped by 4 bases and J by 2 bases, with 12 bases between them. The germline V gene encodes CDR1 GTSNPN and CDR2 SVGIG (reference sequence). The CDR3 runs 15 residues. The CDR3 region has the DNA TGTGCCTGGATTCCAGGGGCAACCTATAATTCACCCCTCCACTTT. Translating it yields CAWIPGATYNSPLHF.